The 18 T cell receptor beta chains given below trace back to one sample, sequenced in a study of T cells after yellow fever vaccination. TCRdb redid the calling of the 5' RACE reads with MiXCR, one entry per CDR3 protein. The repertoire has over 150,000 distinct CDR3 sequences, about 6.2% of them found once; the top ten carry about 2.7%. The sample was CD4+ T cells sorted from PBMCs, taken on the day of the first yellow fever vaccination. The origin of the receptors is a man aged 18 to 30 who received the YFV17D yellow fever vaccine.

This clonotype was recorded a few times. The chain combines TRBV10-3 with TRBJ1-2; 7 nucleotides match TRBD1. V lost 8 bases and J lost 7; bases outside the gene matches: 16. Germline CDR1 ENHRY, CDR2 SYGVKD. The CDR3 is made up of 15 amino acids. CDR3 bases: TGTGCCATCCTTCCTACGACAGGGTTAGTGGGTGGCTACACCTTC. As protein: CAILPTTGLVGGYTF.

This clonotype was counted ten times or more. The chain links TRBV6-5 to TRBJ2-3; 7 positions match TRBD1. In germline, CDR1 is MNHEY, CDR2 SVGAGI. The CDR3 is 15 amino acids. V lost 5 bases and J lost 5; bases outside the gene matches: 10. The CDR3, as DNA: TGTGCCAGCAGTACCCGGGACAGTGATGAAGATACGCAGTATTTT. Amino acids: CASSTRDSDEDTQYF.

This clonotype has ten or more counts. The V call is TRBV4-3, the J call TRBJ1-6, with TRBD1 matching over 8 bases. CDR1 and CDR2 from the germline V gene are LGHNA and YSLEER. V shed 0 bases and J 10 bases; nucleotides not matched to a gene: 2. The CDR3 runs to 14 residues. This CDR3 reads CASSQDRGQSPLHF. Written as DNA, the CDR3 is TGCGCCAGCAGCCAAGACAGGGGGCAATCACCCCTCCACTTT.

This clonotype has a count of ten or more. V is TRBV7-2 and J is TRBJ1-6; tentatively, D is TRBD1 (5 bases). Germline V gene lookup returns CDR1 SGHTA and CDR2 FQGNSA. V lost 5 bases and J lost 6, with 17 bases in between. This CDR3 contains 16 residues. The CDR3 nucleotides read TGTGCCAGCAGCCCCAACGGGGGGGGAGCTAATTCACCCCTCCACTTT. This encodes CASSPNGGGANSPLHF.

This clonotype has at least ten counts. CDR3 nucleotide sequence: TGTGCCAGCAGCCTTCTGGGGGGACTAGCGGGACTCACAGATACGCAGTATTTT. It translates to CASSLLGGLAGLTDTQYF. V usage is TRBV11-2 and J usage is TRBJ2-3; 13 bases match TRBD2. This CDR3 spans 18 amino acids. V lost 5 bases, J lost 2 bases, and 10 bases stayed unmatched. CDR1 SGHAT and CDR2 FQNNGV come from the germline V gene.

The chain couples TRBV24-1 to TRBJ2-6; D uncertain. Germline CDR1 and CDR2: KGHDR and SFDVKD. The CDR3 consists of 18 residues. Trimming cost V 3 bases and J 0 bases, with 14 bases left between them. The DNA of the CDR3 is TGTGCCACCAGTGATCCCCTCAGCGCAGCCTCTGGGGCCAACGTCCTGACTTTC. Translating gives CATSDPLSAASGANVLTF.

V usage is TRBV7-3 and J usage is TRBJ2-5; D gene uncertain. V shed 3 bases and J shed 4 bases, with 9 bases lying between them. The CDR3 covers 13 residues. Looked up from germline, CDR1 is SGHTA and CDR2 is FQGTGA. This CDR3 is CASSFIKGETQYF. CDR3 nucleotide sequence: TGTGCCAGCAGCTTCATTAAGGGAGAGACCCAGTACTTC. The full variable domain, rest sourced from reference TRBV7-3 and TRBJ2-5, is GAGVSQTPSNKVTEKGKYVELRCDPISGHTALYWYRQSLGQGPEFLIYFQGTGAADDSGLPNDRFFAVRPEGSVSTLKIQRTERGDSAVYLCASSFIKGETQYFGPGTRLLVL.

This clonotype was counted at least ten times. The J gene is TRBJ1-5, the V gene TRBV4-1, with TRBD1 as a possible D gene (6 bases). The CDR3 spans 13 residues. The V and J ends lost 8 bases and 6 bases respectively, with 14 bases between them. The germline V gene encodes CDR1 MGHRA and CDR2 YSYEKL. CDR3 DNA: TGCGCCAGCTCGGGGGGGCAGGGTCAGCCCCAGCATTTT. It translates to CASSGGQGQPQHF.

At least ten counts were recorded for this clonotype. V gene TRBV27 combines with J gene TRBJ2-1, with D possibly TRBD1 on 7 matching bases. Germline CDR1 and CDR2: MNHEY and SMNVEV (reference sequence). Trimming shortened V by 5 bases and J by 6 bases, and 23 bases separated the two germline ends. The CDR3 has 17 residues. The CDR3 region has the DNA TGTGCCAGCAGTGCCGGTAGGGGGCGGGGTTCGGGCAATGAGCAGTTCTTC. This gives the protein CASSAGRGRGSGNEQFF.

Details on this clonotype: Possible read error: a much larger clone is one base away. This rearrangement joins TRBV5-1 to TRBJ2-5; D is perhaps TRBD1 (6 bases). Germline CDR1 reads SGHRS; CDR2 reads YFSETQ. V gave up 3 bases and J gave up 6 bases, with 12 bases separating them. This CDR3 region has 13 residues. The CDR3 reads CASSWTAEQTQYF. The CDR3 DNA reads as TGCGCCAGCAGCTGGACAGCGGAACAGACCCAGTACTTC.

The CDR3 DNA follows: TGTGCCAGCGGTCGGGCAGCCGGGGAGCTGTTTTTT. Its protein is CASGRAAGELFF. The chain employs TRBV6-1 and TRBJ2-2; D not certain. The germline gives CDR1 MNHNS, CDR2 SASEGT. CDR3 length: 12 residues. The V end was cut by 8 bases, the J end by 6 bases, with 10 bases between.

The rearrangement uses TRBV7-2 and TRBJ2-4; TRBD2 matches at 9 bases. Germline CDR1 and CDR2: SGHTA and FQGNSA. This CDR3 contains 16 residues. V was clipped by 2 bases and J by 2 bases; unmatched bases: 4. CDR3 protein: CASSLFAGGTKNIQYF. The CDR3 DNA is TGTGCCAGCAGCTTATTTGCGGGGGGGACCAAAAACATTCAGTACTTC.

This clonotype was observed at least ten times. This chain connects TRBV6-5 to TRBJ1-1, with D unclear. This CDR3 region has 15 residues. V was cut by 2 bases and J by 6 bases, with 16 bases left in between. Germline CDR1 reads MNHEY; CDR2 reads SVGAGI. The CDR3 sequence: CASSYVSSRLAEAFF. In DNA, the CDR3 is TGTGCCAGCAGTTACGTTAGCAGTCGGTTGGCTGAAGCTTTCTTT.

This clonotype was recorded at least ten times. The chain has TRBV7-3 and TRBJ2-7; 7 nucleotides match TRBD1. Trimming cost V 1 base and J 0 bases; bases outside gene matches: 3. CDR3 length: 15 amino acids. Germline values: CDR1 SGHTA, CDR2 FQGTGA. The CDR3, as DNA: TGTGCCAGCAGCTTAAGGTCAGGGGGCTCCTACGAGCAGTACTTC. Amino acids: CASSLRSGGSYEQYF.

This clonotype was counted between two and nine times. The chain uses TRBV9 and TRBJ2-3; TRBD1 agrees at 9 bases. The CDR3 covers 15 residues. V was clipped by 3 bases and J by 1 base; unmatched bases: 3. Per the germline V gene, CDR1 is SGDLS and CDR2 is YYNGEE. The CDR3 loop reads CASSETGGGTDTQYF. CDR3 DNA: TGTGCCAGCAGCGAAACAGGGGGCGGCACAGATACGCAGTATTTT.

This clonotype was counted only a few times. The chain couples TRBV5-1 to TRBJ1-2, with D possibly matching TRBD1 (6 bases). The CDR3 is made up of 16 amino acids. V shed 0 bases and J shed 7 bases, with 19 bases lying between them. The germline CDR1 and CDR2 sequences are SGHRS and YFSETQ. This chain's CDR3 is CASSLASRGGIFGYTF. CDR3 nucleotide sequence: TGCGCCAGCAGCTTGGCCTCTCGAGGGGGAATATTTGGCTACACCTTC.

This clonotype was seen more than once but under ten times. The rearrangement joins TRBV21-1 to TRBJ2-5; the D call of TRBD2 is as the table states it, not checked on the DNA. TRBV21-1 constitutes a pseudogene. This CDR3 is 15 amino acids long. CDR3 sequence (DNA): TGTGCCAGCAGCAAAAGAGCGGGGGAAAAAGAGACCCAGTACTTC. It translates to CASSKRAGEKETQYF.

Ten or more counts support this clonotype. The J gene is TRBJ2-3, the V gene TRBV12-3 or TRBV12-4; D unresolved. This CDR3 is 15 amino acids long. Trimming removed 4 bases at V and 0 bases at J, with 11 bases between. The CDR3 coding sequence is TGTGCCAGCAGTTCGTGGGTTTCGAGCACAGATACGCAGTATTTT. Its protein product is CASSSWVSSTDTQYF.